The 19 T cell receptor beta chains reported below all come from one sample, sequenced in a study of shared clonotypes between healthy human individuals. Some clones are missing from TCRdb's copy, which holds only in-frame ones; the method was immunoSEQ multiplex PCR. The sample includes 500,000 to 650,000 clones, around 76% of them seen just once. Source material: PBMCs. These receptors were collected from a woman aged 40 to 50 in good health. Some clones in this sample may be carry-over from other donors' samples.

On this clone: With only one base between it and a far larger clone, this is likely a read error. The chain is built from TRBV7-9 and TRBJ2-1; D call uncertain. Germline lookup yields CDR1 SEHNR and CDR2 FQNEAQ (reference sequence). The CDR3 length is 15 residues. Here the CDR3 reads CPSSLVPEAYNEQFF. The CDR3 DNA sequence: TGTCCCAGCAGCTTAGTTCCAGAGGCCTACAATGAGCAGTTCTTC.

The rearrangement uses TRBV5-1 and TRBJ2-7, with 9 bases that match TRBD2. With 0 bases clipped from V and 3 bases from J, the junction kept 4 bases outside the gene matches. CDR1 and CDR2 (germline): SGHRS, YFSETQ. The CDR3 extends over 15 amino acids. The CDR3 coding sequence is TGCGCCAGCAGCTTGGGTGCGGGAGGGGACTACGAGCAGTACTTC. Translating gives CASSLGAGGDYEQYF.

This chain links TRBV7-2 with TRBJ2-7; D perhaps matches TRBD1 (5 bases). Germline assignment: CDR1 SGHTA and CDR2 FQGNSA. This CDR3 is built from 14 residues. Trimming cost V 1 base and J 3 bases, with 10 bases left between them. The CDR3 spells CASSLGAGYYEQYF. The CDR3 coding sequence is TGTGCCAGCAGCTTAGGGGCAGGGTACTACGAGCAGTACTTC.

The rearrangement joins TRBV28 to TRBJ1-2, with TRBD1 as a possible D gene (5 bases). Per the germline V gene, CDR1 is MDHEN and CDR2 is SYDVKM. V was cut by 6 bases and J by 6 bases, with 14 bases left in between. The CDR3 sequence is 13 residues long. CDR3 protein: CASRPQGINGYTF. The CDR3 DNA reads as TGTGCCAGCAGGCCCCAGGGTATCAATGGCTACACCTTC.

This clone was counted a single time. The chain carries TRBV5-6 and TRBJ1-2; D not resolved. Germline-derived CDR1 and CDR2 are SGHDT and YYEEEE. V gave up 1 base and J gave up 2 bases, with 9 bases separating them. The CDR3 is 14 amino acids. CDR3 loop: CASSLPGPNYGYTF. The DNA of the CDR3 is TGTGCCAGCAGCTTGCCCGGGCCAAACTATGGCTACACCTTC.

Points on this clone: The sample has other DNA sequences that encode this CDR3 too. The chain links TRBV9 to TRBJ2-1; 7 bases line up with TRBD2. Trimming removed 0 bases from V and 1 base from J; junction bases left unmatched: 1. This CDR3 contains 15 residues. Germline-derived CDR1 and CDR2 are SGDLS and YYNGEE. The CDR3 nucleotides are TGTGCCAGCAGCGTAGCGGGAGGTTCCTACAATGAGCAGTTCTTC. It codes for CASSVAGGSYNEQFF.

The chain joins TRBV2 to TRBJ2-7, with D unclear. V lost 7 bases and J lost 0, with 7 bases in between. The CDR3 consists of 12 residues. Germline V gene lookup returns CDR1 SNHLY and CDR2 FYNNEI. CDR3 sequence reads: CASTSPSYEQYF. CDR3 nucleotides: TGTGCCAGCACCTCTCCCTCCTACGAGCAGTACTTC.

Of note for this clone: It differs at one base from a far larger clone, so likely a read error. The same CDR3 arises from other DNA sequences in this sample as well. CDR3 loop: CAWTSGSFQETQYF. As DNA, the CDR3 is TGCGCCTGGACTAGCGGGAGCTTTCAGGAGACCCAGTACTTC. V is TRBV30 and J is TRBJ2-5; 13 bases map to TRBD2. Germline-derived CDR1 and CDR2 are GTSNPN and SVGIG (reference sequence). The CDR3 sequence is 14 residues long.

The chain links TRBV4-2 to TRBJ2-1; possible D gene TRBD2, 5 bases. From germline, CDR1 is LGHNA and CDR2 YNFKEQ. The CDR3 has 16 amino acids. V lost 4 bases and J lost 4, with 17 bases in between. CDR3 bases: TGTGCCAGCAGCCTCACCAAGGAGCGGTTATACAATGAGCAGTTCTTC. Translating gives CASSLTKERLYNEQFF.

The chain uses TRBV4-3 and TRBJ2-5; maybe TRBD1 (6 bases). V was trimmed by 0 bases and J by 6 bases, leaving 14 bases between them. Germline assignment: CDR1 LGHNA and CDR2 YSLEER. The CDR3 is 15 amino acids. CDR3 residues: CASSQDRGQGQTQYF. DNA for the CDR3: TGCGCCAGCAGCCAAGACCGGGGTCAGGGGCAGACCCAGTACTTC.

The chain joins TRBV20-1 to TRBJ1-1, with TRBD1 identical over 7 bases. Germline V gene data show CDR1 as DFQATT and CDR2 as SNEGSKA (reference sequence). CDR3 length: 11 residues. CDR3 sequence: CRGQGGSEAFF. The CDR3 DNA sequence: TGCAGAGGGCAGGGGGGATCTGAAGCTTTCTTT.

The gene calls are TRBV14 and TRBJ2-7; no definite D call. This CDR3 comprises 16 residues. CDR1 and CDR2 from the germline V gene are SGHDN and FVKESK. V was shortened by 4 bases and J by 6 bases, with 22 bases between the two germline ends. CDR3 coding DNA: TGTGCCAGCAGCCGAATTCAGGCCCCAGGTGGCGGCGAGCAGTACTTC. This sequence encodes CASSRIQAPGGGEQYF.

The gene calls are TRBV11-1 and TRBJ2-1; 9 bases fit TRBD2. Trimming took 0 bases from V and 9 from J; bases not matched to a gene: 12. Germline values: CDR1 SGHAT, CDR2 FQDESV (reference sequence). This CDR3 spans 17 amino acids. The CDR3 DNA reads TGTGCCAGCAGCTTAGCGAGAGGGCGGGAGGGCCAAGGTGAGCAGTTCTTC. Translating gives CASSLARGREGQGEQFF.

V gene TRBV7-2 combines with J gene TRBJ2-3, with TRBD2 as a possible D gene (6 bases). Germline values: CDR1 SGHTA, CDR2 FQGNSA. CDR3 size: 16 residues. Trimming took off 4 bases at V and 1 base at J, with 15 bases between the two ends. The CDR3 here is CASSYQVGGGTDTQYF. The CDR3 DNA is TGTGCCAGCAGCTATCAGGTGGGAGGCGGCACAGATACGCAGTATTTT.

This chain links TRBV7-9 with TRBJ2-3; D gene uncertain. Germline CDR1 SEHNR, CDR2 FQNEAQ (reference sequence). The CDR3 has 15 amino acids. Trimming removed 4 bases at V and 0 bases at J, with 11 bases between. CDR3 DNA sequence: TGTGCCAGCAGCTCACACAGCCTTAGCACAGATACGCAGTATTTT. Translated, it gives CASSSHSLSTDTQYF.

CDR3 protein: CASRADGDAPPYEQYF. CDR3 nucleotides: TGTGCCAGCAGAGCCGATGGCGACGCTCCCCCCTACGAGCAGTACTTC. The rearrangement joins TRBV7-9 to TRBJ2-7; D not certain. Germline values: CDR1 SEHNR, CDR2 FQNEAQ (reference sequence). With 6 bases removed from V and 2 bases from J, the gap between germline ends came to 20 bases. This CDR3 contains 16 residues. Based on the CDR3 plus reference TRBV7-9 and TRBJ2-7, the full variable domain is DTGVSQNPRHKITKRGQNVTFRCDPISEHNRLYWYRQTLGQGPEFLTYFQNEAQLEKSRLLSDRFSAERPKGSFSTLEIQRTEQGDSAMYLCASRADGDAPPYEQYFGPGTRLTVT.

The table lists this clone with a few counts. The chain links TRBV7-8 to TRBJ1-1, with 7 bases fitting TRBD1. The germline gives CDR1 SGHVS, CDR2 FQNEAQ. The CDR3 loop spans 15 amino acids. Trimming at V came to 7 bases and at J to 5 bases, leaving 13 bases not matched to a gene. CDR3 nucleotides: TGTGCCAGCATCCCTACCGGACAGGCGAATACTGAAGCTTTCTTT. Its translation: CASIPTGQANTEAFF.

The J gene is TRBJ2-1, the V gene TRBV7-2; D is perhaps TRBD2 (5 bases). There are 14 residues in the CDR3. V lost 4 bases, J lost 8 bases, and 15 bases lay in between. Germline CDR1 reads SGHTA; CDR2 reads FQGNSA. The CDR3 loop reads CASSSRSGYDEQFF. The DNA of the CDR3 is TGTGCCAGCAGCTCCAGGTCGGGGTACGATGAGCAGTTCTTC.

This sequence joins TRBV27 and TRBJ2-7; D is perhaps TRBD1 (6 bases). The CDR3 spans 14 residues. Per germline, CDR1 MNHEY and CDR2 SMNVEV (reference sequence). V was shortened by 4 bases and J by 0 bases, with 10 bases between the two germline ends. DNA of the CDR3: TGTGCCAGCAGTTCTCTAGGGGGCTCCTACGAGCAGTACTTC. Translating gives CASSSLGGSYEQYF.